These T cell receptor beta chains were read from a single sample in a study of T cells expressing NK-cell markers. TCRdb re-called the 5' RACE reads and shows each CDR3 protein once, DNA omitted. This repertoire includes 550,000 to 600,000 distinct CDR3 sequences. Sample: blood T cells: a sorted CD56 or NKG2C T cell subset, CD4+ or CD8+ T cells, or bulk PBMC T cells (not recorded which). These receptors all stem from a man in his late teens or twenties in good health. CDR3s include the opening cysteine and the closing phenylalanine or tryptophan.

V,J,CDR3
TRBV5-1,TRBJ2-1,CASSLRLAGSEQFF
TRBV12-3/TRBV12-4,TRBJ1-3,CASSIRTGAGNTIYF
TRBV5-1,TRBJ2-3,CASSFVSRNLADTQYF
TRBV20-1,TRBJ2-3,CSAAQGRTDTQYF
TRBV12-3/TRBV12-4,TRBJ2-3,CASSPQDLPQYF
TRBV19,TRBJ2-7,CATDNTYEQYF
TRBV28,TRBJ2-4,CASSLQGGDIQYF
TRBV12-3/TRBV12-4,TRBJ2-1,CASSQQHWTVVRNYNEQFF
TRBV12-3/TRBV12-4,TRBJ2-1,CASSRSADRQFF
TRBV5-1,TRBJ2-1,CASSAEGEQFF
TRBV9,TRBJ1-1,CASSVSTAPNEAFF
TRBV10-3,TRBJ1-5,CAISPGGKGEPQHF
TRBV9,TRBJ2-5,CASSDGTSLTQYF
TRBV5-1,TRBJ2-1,CASYSTDSSYNEQFF
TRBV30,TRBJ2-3,CAWLRPSGKGADTQYF
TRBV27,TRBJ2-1,CASSLQGQGNNEQFF
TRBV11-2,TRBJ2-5,CASRHAGTGEETQYF
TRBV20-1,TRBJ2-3,CSATTISDTQYF
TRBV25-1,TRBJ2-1,CASSRLAGGHEQFF
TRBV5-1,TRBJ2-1,CASSLWLANEQFF
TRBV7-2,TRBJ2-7,CASSLTGTEVSYEQYF
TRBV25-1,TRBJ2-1,CASSPSGIGREQFF
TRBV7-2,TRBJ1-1,CASSHGGTREAFF
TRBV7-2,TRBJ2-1,CASSLVWGGWNEQFF
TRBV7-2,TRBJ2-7,CASSLGGTGLYEQYF
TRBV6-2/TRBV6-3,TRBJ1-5,CASSRTGLTQPQHF
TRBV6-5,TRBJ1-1,CASISLTRGEGMMNTEAFF
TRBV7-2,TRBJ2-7,CASSLVGGTISYEQYF
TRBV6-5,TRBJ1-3,CASSFDRRSGNTIYF
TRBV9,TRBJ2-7,CASSVGLASYEQYF
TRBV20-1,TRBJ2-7,CSASDSTSGIYEQYF
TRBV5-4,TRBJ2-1,CASSLESWTSGSGNEQFF
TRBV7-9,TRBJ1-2,CASSPGQGGRYGYTF
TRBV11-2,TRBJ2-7,CASSLSFESSYEQYF
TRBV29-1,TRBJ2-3,CSAEQGLLGDTQYF
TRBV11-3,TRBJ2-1,CASSSRLADPSYNEQFF
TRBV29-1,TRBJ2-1,CSVEAWGQLSFNEQFF
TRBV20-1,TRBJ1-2,CSAMTAAYGYTF
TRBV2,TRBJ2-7,CASLSIRSSYEQYF
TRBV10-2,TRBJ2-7,CASSGQVGFEQYF
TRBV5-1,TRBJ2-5,CASSSGTGEETQYF
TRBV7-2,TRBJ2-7,CASSRAATGTRPYEQYF
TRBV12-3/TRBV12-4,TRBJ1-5,CASSFRVDQPQHF
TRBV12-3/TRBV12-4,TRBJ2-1,CASRWEGDNEQFF
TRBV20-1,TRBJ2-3,CSAHPGSGYTDTQYF
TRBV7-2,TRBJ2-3,CASSMTGRGTDTQYF
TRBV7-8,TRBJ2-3,CASSSRGLTDTQYF
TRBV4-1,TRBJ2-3,CASSQSTGATSTDTQYF
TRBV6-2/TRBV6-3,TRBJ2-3,CASSHNIAGTDTQYF
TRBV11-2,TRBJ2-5,CASSSKPGIVVGGGETQYF
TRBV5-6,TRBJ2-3,CASSGERTSSTDTQYF
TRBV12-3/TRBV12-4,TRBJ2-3,CASSSAGTSGRQYF
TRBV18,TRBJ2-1,CASSVTVNNEQFF
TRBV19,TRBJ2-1,CASSMGLVEYNEQFF
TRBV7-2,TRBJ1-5,CASSLSVQGSQPQHF
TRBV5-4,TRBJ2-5,CASSLGQRSETQYF
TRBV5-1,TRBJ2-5,CASSPSGVETQYF
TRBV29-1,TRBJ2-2,CSVGAGTGRNTGELFF